This record looks at one T cell receptor beta chain sequence and its context. This specimen belongs to a study of T-cell memory formation after mild COVID-19. Constant-segment-primed 5'RACE gave TCR alpha and TCR beta cDNA libraries with sample barcodes and UMIs. TCRdb fed the 5' RACE reads into MiXCR, producing one record per CDR3 protein. The sample yields fewer than 500,000 distinct CDR3 sequences, about 23% seen once. CDR3 length equals 16 residues. Trimming at V came to 1 base and at J to 8 bases, leaving 9 bases not matched to a gene. This sequence joins TRBV12-3 or TRBV12-4 and TRBJ2-3; TRBD2 matches at 10 bases. The sequence derives from an adult woman who had mild COVID-19 (a few samples of this study predate the infection). Cell type and time point are not known. The sequencing input was PBMCs or a T cell subset sorted from them (not recorded which). CDR3 sequence: CASSLELAGRQGTQYF. In DNA form, the CDR3 reads TGTGCCAGCAGTTTAGAACTAGCGGGGAGGCAAGGTACGCAGTATTTT.